The present entry profiles one T cell receptor (beta chain) with its context. Using immunoSEQ multiplex PCR, the repertoire was profiled, and TCRdb retains in-frame clones only, with some absent. Of tens of thousands of clones listed, roughly 91% are singletons. The source of the sample is a study of T cell changes during pregnancy in multiple sclerosis. The input for sequencing was CD8+ T cells from peripheral blood mononuclear cells, taken before pregnancy. This receptor was identified in a female donor with multiple sclerosis, enrolled in a pregnancy study.

The CDR3 here is CATSRDPLAPKDTQYF. The DNA of the CDR3 is TGTGCCACCAGCAGAGACCCTCTAGCGCCTAAGGATACGCAGTATTTT. V is TRBV15 and J is TRBJ2-3; maybe TRBD2 (6 bases). CDR1 and CDR2 (germline): LNHNV, YYDKDF (reference sequence). Between the trimmed V and J ends, which lost 0 bases and 6 bases, there was a span of 16 bases. The CDR3 is 16 amino acids.